This T cell receptor (beta chain) was sequenced for a study of tumor-infiltrating lymphocytes in primary liver carcinoma. The CDR3 region is 14 residues in length, termini included. Per germline, CDR1 MNHEY and CDR2 SVGEGT. Unsorted bulk tissue (roughly 20-34 mg) underwent RNA and DNA co-extraction. From 400 to 550 ng total RNA, TCR beta cDNA was generated with a primer in the constant region. Researchers made the TCR beta libraries by running three nested multiplex PCR rounds with slightly modified ARM-PCR. TRBV1-TRBV30 forward primers paired with a C-beta reverse primer drove the first two PCR rounds, 10 cycles each. TCRdb reprocessed the multiplex PCR reads with MiXCR, giving one entry per CDR3 protein. Altogether about 110,000 distinct CDR3 sequences are present, roughly 80% being singletons, with the ten largest covering approximately 20%. Details on this clonotype: The limits of the CDR3 on the DNA are not certain, so only TCRdb's listed CDR3 is given.

The sample was liver tumor tissue from sampling region 3. The subset: tumor region T3, left-lateral pole. This clonotype originated in a man aged 40-49 years with primary liver carcinoma and hepatitis B virus infection. This rearrangement joins TRBV6-2 or TRBV6-3 to TRBJ2-5. CDR3 amino acids: CASSYTCGQETQYF.